These 24 T cell receptor beta chains originate from one sample sequenced in a study of patients and donors after allogeneic stem cell transplantation. Each CDR3 protein is one row after TCRdb ran MiXCR on the RT-PCR reads. The sample lists about a million distinct CDR3 sequences, approximately 18% seen once, with 5% to 6.5% in the top ten. The sequenced material came from blood, either unsorted or a sorted T cell fraction (not recorded which). These receptors were collected from a human donor who was either an allogeneic HSCT recipient or a stem cell or donor lymphocyte infusion donor (not recorded which). It is not recorded whose cells these are; they may come from a transplant donor.

This clonotype was observed a few times. The chain joins TRBV5-6 to TRBJ2-3; TRBD2 matches 9 bases. J was trimmed by 5 bases and V by 1 base; bases with no gene match: 2. CDR3 length: 14 amino acids. Germline V gene sequence: CDR1 SGHDT, CDR2 YYEEEE. This CDR3 reads CASSLLAGEDTQYF. In nucleotides, the CDR3 is TGTGCCAGCAGCTTGTTAGCGGGGGAAGATACGCAGTATTTT.

V usage is TRBV7-9 and J usage is TRBJ1-1, with D maybe TRBD1 (5 bases). This CDR3 comprises 12 residues. CDR1 and CDR2 (germline): SEHNR, FQNEAQ (reference sequence). V lost 6 bases and J 6 bases, leaving 11 bases between the germline ends. The CDR3 sequence: CASRQELSEAFF. CDR3 nucleotide sequence: TGTGCCAGCAGACAGGAGCTGTCTGAAGCTTTCTTT.

This clonotype was counted only a few times. V usage is TRBV15 and J usage is TRBJ1-2; the D is unclear. Trimming pared 0 bases from V and 4 bases from J, leaving 15 bases between. The CDR3 covers 16 residues. The germline V gene encodes CDR1 LNHNV and CDR2 YYDKDF (reference sequence). In nucleotides, the CDR3 is TGTGCCACCAGCAGAGATGGACCGGGAAAAATCTATGGCTACACCTTC. Translating gives CATSRDGPGKIYGYTF.

The sample holds a few counts of this clonotype. This chain uses TRBV7-2 with TRBJ1-2; TRBD1 matches at 7 bases. Germline V lookup: CDR1 SGHTA, CDR2 FQGNSA. With V trimmed by 5 bases and J by 5 bases, 11 bases remained unmatched. The CDR3 covers 15 residues. The CDR3 DNA reads TGTGCCAGCAGCGTACGACAGGGAGTCGGGTATGGCTACACCTTC. As protein: CASSVRQGVGYGYTF.

The gene calls are TRBV6-1 and TRBJ1-3; 9 bases line up with TRBD1. The germline V gene encodes CDR1 MNHNS and CDR2 SASEGT. J was trimmed by 0 bases and V by 4 bases; bases with no gene match: 10. The CDR3 is 18 amino acids. The CDR3 DNA follows: TGTGCCAGCAGTGGACGGGACAGGGCTACTTCCTCTGGAAACACCATATATTTT. Translating it yields CASSGRDRATSSGNTIYF.

This clonotype occurred a few times. V usage is TRBV10-3 and J usage is TRBJ2-3; 8 positions agree with TRBD2. This CDR3 contains 16 residues. Germline V gene lookup returns CDR1 ENHRY and CDR2 SYGVKD. Unmatched junction bases numbered 6, after V lost 3 bases and J lost 1 base. CDR3 sequence (DNA): TGTGCCATCAGTGACCCACGGGGGGGCCGCACAGATACGCAGTATTTT. It yields the protein CAISDPRGGRTDTQYF.

This chain uses TRBV6-2 or TRBV6-3 with TRBJ1-6; D unresolved. Germline-derived CDR1 and CDR2 are MNHEY and SVGEGT. The CDR3 is 13 amino acids. V shed 6 bases and J shed 9 bases, with 12 bases lying between them. CDR3 bases: TGTGCCAGCAGATGGGAAGTTGGTTCACCCCTCCACTTT. Protein sequence: CASRWEVGSPLHF.

The chain has TRBV5-1 and TRBJ2-1; 16 bases align to TRBD2. The CDR3 has 18 residues. Germline CDR1 SGHRS, CDR2 YFSETQ. The V and J ends lost 3 bases and 0 bases, in that order; junction bases with no gene match: 3. In DNA, the CDR3 is TGCGCCAGCAGCTCGGGACTAGCGGGGGGGATCTCCTACAATGAGCAGTTCTTC. This gives the protein CASSSGLAGGISYNEQFF.

This clonotype has just a few counts. The CDR3 DNA sequence: TGTGCCAGCAGCCCCGGACCGACGGAGAATTCACCCCTCCACTTT. Its translation is CASSPGPTENSPLHF. V usage is TRBV7-9 and J usage is TRBJ1-6; D not resolved. The CDR3 spans 15 residues. V dropped 5 bases and J dropped 7 bases, with 15 bases sitting between them. Germline CDR1 and CDR2: SEHNR and FQNEAQ (reference sequence).

The rearrangement uses TRBV5-1 and TRBJ1-3, with 9 positions matching TRBD1. The length of the CDR3 is 16 residues. Germline CDR1 reads SGHRS; CDR2 reads YFSETQ. Trimming cost V 0 bases and J 3 bases; bases outside gene matches: 4. CDR3 sequence reads: CASSLAGTGFGNTIYF. CDR3 DNA: TGCGCCAGCAGCTTGGCCGGGACAGGGTTTGGAAACACCATATATTTT.

This sequence joins TRBV20-1 and TRBJ2-7; D possibly corresponds to TRBD2 (5 bases). From germline, CDR1 is DFQATT and CDR2 SNEGSKA (reference sequence). The V end was cut by 3 bases, the J end by 2 bases, with 14 bases between. The CDR3 runs 14 residues. This CDR3 is CSASSPGNAYEQYF. Here the CDR3 DNA reads TGCAGTGCTAGCTCGCCGGGGAACGCCTACGAGCAGTACTTC.

V usage is TRBV20-1 and J usage is TRBJ1-4; 8 bases match TRBD1. Per the germline V gene, CDR1 is DFQATT and CDR2 is SNEGSKA (reference sequence). V lost 0 bases, J lost 3 bases, and 3 bases stayed unmatched. CDR3 length: 15 residues. In nucleotides, the CDR3 is TGCAGTGCTAGAGAAGGACAGGGCCCTAATGAAAAACTGTTTTTT. This gives the protein CSAREGQGPNEKLFF.

The chain carries TRBV24-1 and TRBJ1-2; D uncertain. Germline-derived CDR1 and CDR2 are KGHDR and SFDVKD. The CDR3 loop spans 14 amino acids. V was shortened by 3 bases and J by 3 bases, with 10 bases between the two germline ends. CDR3 DNA: TGTGCCACCAGTGATGTGTTTAGGGACTATGGCTACACCTTC. Its protein is CATSDVFRDYGYTF.

This clonotype was counted between two and nine times. This rearrangement joins TRBV18 to TRBJ2-1, with 7 nucleotides matching TRBD1. The CDR3 totals 17 residues. Trimming at V came to 4 bases and at J to 2 bases, leaving 11 bases not matched to a gene. Looked up from germline, CDR1 is KGHSH and CDR2 is LQKENI. The CDR3, as DNA: TGTGCCAGCTCACTATACCTCATGGACAGGCCCTACAATGAGCAGTTCTTC. Its protein is CASSLYLMDRPYNEQFF.

This clonotype was counted only a few times. This sequence joins TRBV12-3 or TRBV12-4 and TRBJ1-2, with 10 bases matching TRBD1. The CDR3 extends over 15 amino acids. V was pared by 4 bases and J by 8 bases, with 10 bases of the junction left unmatched. The CDR3 DNA reads TGTGCCAGCAGTTCCGCGGGACAGGGGTACGGCGGCTACACCTTC. Its translation is CASSSAGQGYGGYTF.

This clonotype was seen more than once but under ten times. The chain employs TRBV5-1 and TRBJ2-2; maybe TRBD1 (6 bases). The germline V gene has CDR1 SGHRS and CDR2 YFSETQ. The CDR3 loop spans 14 amino acids. The V end lost 1 base, the J end lost 4 bases, and 8 bases lay between the germline ends. The CDR3 reads CASSLQGSTGELFF. DNA for the CDR3: TGCGCCAGCAGCTTGCAGGGGAGCACCGGGGAGCTGTTTTTT. The variable domain in full, completed from reference TRBV5-1 and TRBJ2-2, reads KAGVTQTPRYLIKTRGQQVTLSCSPISGHRSVSWYQQTPGQGLQFLFEYFSETQRNKGNFPGRFSGRQFSNSRSEMNVSTLELGDSALYLCASSLQGSTGELFFGEGSRLTVL.

Many counts were recorded for this clonotype. The chain couples TRBV28 to TRBJ1-5; D not resolved. From germline, CDR1 is MDHEN and CDR2 SYDVKM. The CDR3 runs 13 residues. Trimming left V 6 bases short and J 7 bases short, with 13 bases between. CDR3 protein: CASSFIPSQPQHF. The CDR3 region has the DNA TGTGCCAGCAGCTTTATACCTTCCCAGCCCCAGCATTTT.

The V call is TRBV7-9, the J call TRBJ1-2; D is perhaps TRBD1 (5 bases). The CDR3 loop spans 17 amino acids. Trimming removed 3 bases at V and 4 bases at J, with 21 bases between. Looked up from germline, CDR1 is SEHNR and CDR2 is FQNEAQ (reference sequence). CDR3 region: CASSFPIRGGGIYGYTF. Here the CDR3 DNA reads TGTGCCAGCAGCTTTCCAATTCGTGGTGGGGGGATCTATGGCTACACCTTC.

This clonotype was picked up a small number of times. V gene TRBV3-1 combines with J gene TRBJ2-5; D may be TRBD2 (5 bases). The germline V gene encodes CDR1 LGHDT and CDR2 YNNKEL (reference sequence). This CDR3 region has 13 residues. Trimming shortened V by 5 bases and J by 3 bases, and 10 bases separated the two germline ends. CDR3 amino acids: CASSFRAEETQYF. The CDR3 DNA follows: TGTGCCAGCAGCTTTAGAGCGGAAGAGACCCAGTACTTC.

This clonotype has more than one count but fewer than ten. This rearrangement joins TRBV29-1 to TRBJ1-1, with 7 bases fitting TRBD1. This CDR3 is 16 amino acids long. V lost 3 bases, J lost 3 bases, and 13 bases stayed unmatched. The germline CDR1 and CDR2 sequences are SQVTM and ANQGSEA. Here the CDR3 DNA reads TGCAGCGTTGAGGGCTTCCCGGGACAGAGGGACACTGAAGCTTTCTTT. This gives the protein CSVEGFPGQRDTEAFF.

The rearrangement uses TRBV4-2 and TRBJ2-5, with D possibly being TRBD1 (6 bases). V was pared by 0 bases and J by 3 bases, with 8 bases between. Looked up from germline, CDR1 is LGHNA and CDR2 is YNFKEQ. The CDR3 totals 14 residues. The CDR3 DNA follows: TGTGCCAGCAGCCAAGAGTGGGACAAAGAGACCCAGTACTTC. It is translated as CASSQEWDKETQYF.

This chain connects TRBV9 to TRBJ2-7; D not resolved. V was shortened by 3 bases and J by 12 bases, with 13 bases between the two germline ends. Germline V gene sequence: CDR1 SGDLS, CDR2 YYNGEE. This CDR3 is built from 11 residues. CDR3 coding DNA: TGTGCCAGCAGCGCCCCTGGGCCAATGTACTTC. It translates to CASSAPGPMYF.

This clonotype was seen a handful of times. Here the CDR3 reads CASSEGGLADNEQYF. CDR3 sequence (DNA): TGTGCCAGCAGTGAAGGGGGACTAGCTGACAACGAGCAGTACTTC. The rearrangement links TRBV25-1 to TRBJ2-7, with 9 bases that match TRBD2. Losses at the gene ends were 2 bases for V and 5 bases for J; bases not matched to a gene: 7. The germline V gene has CDR1 MGHDK and CDR2 SYGVNS. CDR3 length equals 15 residues.

This clonotype was seen only a few times. The chain joins TRBV4-1 to TRBJ1-6; 7 bases map to TRBD1. J gave up 7 bases and V 2 bases, and 5 bases lay outside the gene matches. CDR3 length: 15 amino acids. Germline-derived CDR1 and CDR2 are MGHRA and YSYEKL. The CDR3 bases are TGCGCCAGCAGCCAATCACAGGGGAGGAATTCACCCCTCCACTTT. This translates into CASSQSQGRNSPLHF.